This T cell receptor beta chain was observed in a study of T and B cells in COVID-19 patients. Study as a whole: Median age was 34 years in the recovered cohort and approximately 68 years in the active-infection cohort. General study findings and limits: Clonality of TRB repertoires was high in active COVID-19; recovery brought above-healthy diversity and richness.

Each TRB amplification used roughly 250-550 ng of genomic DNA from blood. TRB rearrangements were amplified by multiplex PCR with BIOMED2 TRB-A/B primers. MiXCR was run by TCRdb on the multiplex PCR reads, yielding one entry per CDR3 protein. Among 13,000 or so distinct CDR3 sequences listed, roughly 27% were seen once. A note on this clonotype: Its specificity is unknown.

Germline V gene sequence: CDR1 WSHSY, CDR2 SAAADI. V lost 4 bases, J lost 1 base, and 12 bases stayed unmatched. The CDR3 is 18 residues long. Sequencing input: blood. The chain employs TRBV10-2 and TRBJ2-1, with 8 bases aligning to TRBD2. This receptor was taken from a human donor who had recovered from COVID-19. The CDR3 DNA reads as TGCGCCAGCAGTGGAGGGAGGCTAGCGGGCCAATCCTACAATGAGCAGTTCTTC. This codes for CASSGGRLAGQSYNEQFF.